The rows below give T cell receptor beta chains drawn from one sample of a study of memory CD4+ T cells and cytomegalovirus serostatus. Method: immunoSEQ multiplex PCR; TCRdb's copy keeps in-frame clones and lacks some. This sample has about 61,000 clones, with 82% found just once. Sequenced sample: memory CD4+ T cells from blood. Receptors originate from an adult in good health and CMV-seronegative. Each CDR3 is given with its conserved first and last residue. D genes are given only for firm matches.

v_call	d_call	j_call	cdr3_aa
TRBV7-9	-	TRBJ2-5	CASSHTEAGGRTQYF
TRBV18	-	TRBJ2-7	CASSRGDGSAGQYF
TRBV2	-	TRBJ1-5	CASSEGRGQPQHF
TRBV5-1	TRBD2	TRBJ2-1	CASSLAPGLAGGRRYNEQFF
TRBV28	-	TRBJ2-7	CASSFFGRNSYEQYF
TRBV15	-	TRBJ2-1	CATSRDIVGASYNEQFF
TRBV7-9	-	TRBJ2-6	CASSFGQGGLVGANVLTF
TRBV4-1	TRBD1	TRBJ2-2	CASSHTDRASGTGELFF
TRBV7-3	TRBD2	TRBJ2-7	CASSRGTSGTSSYEQYF
TRBV7-3	TRBD2	TRBJ2-2	CASSYLGTSKAGELFF
TRBV18	-	TRBJ2-1	CASSPFARGSYNEQFF
TRBV9	TRBD2	TRBJ2-3	CASSVGGADTQYF
TRBV4-2	-	TRBJ1-3	CASSVRSTSRRVSPGNTIYF
TRBV27	-	TRBJ1-2	CASSPGRDSANYGYTF
TRBV10-3	TRBD1	TRBJ2-7	CAINPGQGAREQYF
TRBV2	TRBD2	TRBJ2-7	CASSEGLAGREQYF
TRBV5-6	-	TRBJ2-1	CASSLAELAGHNEQFF
TRBV29-1	TRBD2	TRBJ2-6	CSVALAGGLLSGANVLTF
TRBV4-2	TRBD2	TRBJ2-7	CASSLRGGRSFGQYF
TRBV11-2	-	TRBJ2-7	CASSHNLAAATSYEQYF
TRBV5-1	-	TRBJ1-2	CTSSLVGGNYGYTF
TRBV2	-	TRBJ2-7	CASSAGSYEQYF
TRBV29-1	-	TRBJ2-7	CSASGGYRDSSYEQYF
TRBV30	-	TRBJ1-2	CAWRPPGGREGYTF
TRBV5-4	TRBD1	TRBJ1-6	CASSSDRGVYNSPLHF
TRBV28	-	TRBJ2-5	CASSFGGDQETQYF
TRBV11-2	-	TRBJ2-1	CASSLDPVNEQFF
TRBV19	TRBD2	TRBJ2-7	CASSPTSGILYEQYF
TRBV9	TRBD1	TRBJ2-7	CASSASTGVHEQYF
TRBV2	TRBD1	TRBJ1-1	CASSGTGDTEAFF
TRBV18	-	TRBJ2-1	CASSLRDSGGEQFF
TRBV5-1	-	TRBJ2-7	CASSLARGAYEQYF
TRBV4-1	TRBD1	TRBJ1-5	CASSLTGAPGNQPQHF
TRBV30	-	TRBJ1-2	CACRGDYGYTF
TRBV7-9	-	TRBJ2-1	CATSVAGLYNEQFF
TRBV5-4	-	TRBJ2-2	CASSAGALRGVRTGELFF
TRBV7-6	-	TRBJ1-1	CASSLGRGDTEAFF
TRBV7-2	-	TRBJ2-1	CASRRGTDEQFF
TRBV15	TRBD1	TRBJ2-3	CATQTGVTDTQYF
TRBV12-2	-	TRBJ2-5	CASRSGTSGRKTQYF
TRBV7-9	-	TRBJ2-5	CASSSLASRETQYF
TRBV2	TRBD1	TRBJ1-5	CASSAHTGGGQPQHF
TRBV4-1	-	TRBJ2-3	CASSQPRGTQYF
TRBV30	-	TRBJ1-5	CAWSVSGDQPQHF
TRBV28	-	TRBJ2-6	CASSTFTAGANVLTF
TRBV25-1	-	TRBJ1-2	CASSEYRTMESGYTF
TRBV19	TRBD2	TRBJ2-7	CASSMALAGNYEQYF
TRBV30	-	TRBJ1-5	CAWNQGQGNQPQHF